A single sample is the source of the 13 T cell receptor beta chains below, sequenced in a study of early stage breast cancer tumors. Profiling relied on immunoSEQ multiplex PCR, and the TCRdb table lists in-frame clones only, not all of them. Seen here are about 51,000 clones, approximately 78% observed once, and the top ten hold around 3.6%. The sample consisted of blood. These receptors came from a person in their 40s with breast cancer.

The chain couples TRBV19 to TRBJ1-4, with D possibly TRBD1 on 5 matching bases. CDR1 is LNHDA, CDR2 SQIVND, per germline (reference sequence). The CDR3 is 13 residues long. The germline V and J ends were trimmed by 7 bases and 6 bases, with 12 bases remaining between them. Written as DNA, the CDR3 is TGTGCCAGTAAGGGGCCCGTGGATGAAAAACTGTTTTTT. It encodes CASKGPVDEKLFF.

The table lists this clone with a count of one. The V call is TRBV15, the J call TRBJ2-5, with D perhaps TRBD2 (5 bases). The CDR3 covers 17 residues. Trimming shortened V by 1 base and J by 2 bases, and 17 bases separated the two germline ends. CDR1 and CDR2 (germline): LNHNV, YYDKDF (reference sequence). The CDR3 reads CATSRGPGAGEQETQYF. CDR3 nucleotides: TGTGCCACCAGCAGAGGGCCTGGCGCGGGCGAACAAGAGACCCAGTACTTC.

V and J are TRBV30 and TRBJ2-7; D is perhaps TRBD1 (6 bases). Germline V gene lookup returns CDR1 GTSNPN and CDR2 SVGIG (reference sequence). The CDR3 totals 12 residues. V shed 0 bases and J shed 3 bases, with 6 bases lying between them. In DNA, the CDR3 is TGTGCCTGGAGTGTGACAGGCTACGAGCAGTACTTC. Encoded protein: CAWSVTGYEQYF. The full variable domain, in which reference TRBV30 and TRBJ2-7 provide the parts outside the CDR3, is SQTIHQWPATLVQPVGSPLSLECTVEGTSNPNLYWYRQAAGRGLQLLFYSVGIGQISSEVPQNLSASRPQDRQFILSSKKLLLSDSGFYLCAWSVTGYEQYFGPGTRLTVT.

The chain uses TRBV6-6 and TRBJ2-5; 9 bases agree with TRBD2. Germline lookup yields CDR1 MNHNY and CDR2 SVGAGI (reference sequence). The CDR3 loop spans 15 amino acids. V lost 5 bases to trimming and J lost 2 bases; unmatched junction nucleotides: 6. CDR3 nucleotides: TGTGCCAGCAGTGACGGACTAGCGAGGCAAGAGACCCAGTACTTC. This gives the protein CASSDGLARQETQYF.

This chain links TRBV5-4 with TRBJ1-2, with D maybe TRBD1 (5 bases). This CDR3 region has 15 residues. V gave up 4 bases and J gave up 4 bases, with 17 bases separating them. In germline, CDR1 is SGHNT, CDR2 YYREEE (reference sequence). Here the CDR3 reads CASSPSVLGVYGYTF. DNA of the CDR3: TGTGCCAGCAGCCCCAGTGTGTTGGGGGTCTATGGCTACACCTTC.

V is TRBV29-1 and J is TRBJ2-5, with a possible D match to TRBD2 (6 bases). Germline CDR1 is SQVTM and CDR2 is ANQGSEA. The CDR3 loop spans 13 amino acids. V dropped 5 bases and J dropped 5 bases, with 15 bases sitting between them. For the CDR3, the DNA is TGCAGCGTTCCGAGGGTAGGAGGGGAGACCCAGTACTTC. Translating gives CSVPRVGGETQYF.

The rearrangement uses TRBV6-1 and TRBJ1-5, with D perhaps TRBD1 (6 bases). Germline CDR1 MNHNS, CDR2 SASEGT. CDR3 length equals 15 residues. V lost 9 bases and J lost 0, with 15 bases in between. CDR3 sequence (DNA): TGTGCCAGTAAACACAGGGAGGATAGCAATCAGCCCCAGCATTTT. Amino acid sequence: CASKHREDSNQPQHF.

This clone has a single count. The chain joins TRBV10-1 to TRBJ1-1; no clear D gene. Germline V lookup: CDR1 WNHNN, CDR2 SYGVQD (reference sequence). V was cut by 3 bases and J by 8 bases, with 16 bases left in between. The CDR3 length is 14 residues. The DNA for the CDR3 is TGCGCCAGCAGTGACGTTTGGCACCCAAGGGAAGCTTTCTTT. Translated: CASSDVWHPREAFF.

CDR3 residues: CAWKRTSVPYEQYF. The CDR3, as DNA: TGTGCCTGGAAGAGGACTAGTGTCCCTTACGAGCAGTACTTC. The V gene is TRBV30, the J gene TRBJ2-5; 7 bases map to TRBD2. The better agreement between TRBJ2-7 and the DNA end casts doubt on the J call. The CDR3 totals 14 residues. The germline CDR1 and CDR2 sequences are GTSNPN and SVGIG (reference sequence).

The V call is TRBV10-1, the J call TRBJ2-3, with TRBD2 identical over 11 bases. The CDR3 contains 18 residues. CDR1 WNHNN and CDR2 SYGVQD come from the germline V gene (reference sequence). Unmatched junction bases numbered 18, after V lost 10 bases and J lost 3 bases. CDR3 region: CATHGITSGSKGTDTQYF. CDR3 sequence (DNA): TGCGCCACCCACGGAATAACTAGCGGGAGTAAGGGGACAGATACGCAGTATTTT.

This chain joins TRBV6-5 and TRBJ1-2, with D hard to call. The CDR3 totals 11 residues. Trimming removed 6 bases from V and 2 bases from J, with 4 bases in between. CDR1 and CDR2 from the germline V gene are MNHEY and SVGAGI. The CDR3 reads CASRGNYGYTF. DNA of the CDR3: TGTGCCAGCAGAGGGAACTATGGCTACACCTTC.

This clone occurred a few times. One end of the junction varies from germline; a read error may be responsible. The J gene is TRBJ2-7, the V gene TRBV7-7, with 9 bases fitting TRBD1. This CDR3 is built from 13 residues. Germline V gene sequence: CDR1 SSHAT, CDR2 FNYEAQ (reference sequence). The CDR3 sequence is CASSLDRGNEQYF. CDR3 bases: TGTGCTAGCAGCCTCGACAGGGGGAACGAGCAGTACTTC.

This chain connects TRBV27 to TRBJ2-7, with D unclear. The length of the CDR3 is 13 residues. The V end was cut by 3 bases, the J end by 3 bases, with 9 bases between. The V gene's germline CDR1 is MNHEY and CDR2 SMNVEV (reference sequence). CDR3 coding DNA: TGTGCCAGCAGTTTTCAGAAATACTACGAGCAGTACTTC. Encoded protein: CASSFQKYYEQYF.